This T cell receptor beta chain was recorded in a study of blood T cell repertoires in COVID-19 (TCRdb year 2020). Context from the whole study: The collaborator samples originated in the United States, Italy and Spain and spanned the acute and convalescent phases of COVID-19. Sample metadata almost always included a de-identified subject ID, COVID-19 status, age in years and sex. The repertoires were released in a freely available public database intended as a resource for research on the immune response to SARS-CoV-2. Where available, HLA class I and class II types were taken from metadata supplied by the sample provider and were not determined by assay-based typing. Samples came from the ongoing ImmuneRACE study (first 160 participants) plus 1,254 subjects from 6 global collaborators. The prospective study material was composed of cDNA or gDNA derived from T cells, B-cell-depleted T cells, or PBMCs. Deeply sampled blood TCRbeta repertoires from subjects exposed to, actively infected with, or recovered from COVID-19 were included in the dataset. On the study overall, not on this receptor specifically: How much clinical and demographic metadata was included differed by source and by participant, and the metadata was provided uncurated.

Enrolling through a virtual design, the prospective study's participants ranged in age from roughly 18 to 95 years and lived across 24 United States geographic areas. Cohort assignment in the prospective study relied on participant-reported clinical history from a screening survey and a study questionnaire. Exposed participants had been in contact with someone with a PCR-confirmed or clinician-diagnosed COVID-19 case within 2 weeks of study entry. Each participant in the prospective study had whole blood, serum and a nasopharyngeal or oropharyngeal swab collected by mobile phlebotomists. Prospective study participants could optionally give additional blood draws and questionnaires over an approximately two-month period. Blood samples from the prospective study were shipped frozen or at room temperature prior to DNA extraction. TCRbeta CDR3 regions were amplified from genomic DNA using the immunoSEQ Assay, a bias-controlled multiplex PCR. The paper's processing steps were these. Within the assay, amplification of reference gene primers was used to estimate how many nucleated cells each sample contained. Sequence reads were collapsed and filtered to measure the absolute abundance of every unique TCRbeta CDR3 rearrangement. For each sample, productive Simpson clonality was calculated by taking the square root of Simpson's diversity index across productive rearrangements. This immuneACCESS table, as held by TCRdb, lists in-frame sequences with V and J called but not all clones. Of the missing ones, under half trace to an unresolved V gene in checked studies; the others have no known cause. V and J calls and clone size are as listed in that table; D and trimming were resolved from the DNA. Here the sample has 200,000 to 250,000 clones; roughly 80% occur a single time. Of the sample, 4.8% is held by the ten largest clones.

To note about this clone: Its antigen is not yet known. No per-base quality is available; no much larger clone lies one base away.

Sequenced material: PBMCs or T cells enriched from blood (not recorded which). The TCR comes from a woman between 50 and 59 years old who had been exposed to COVID-19.

The DNA reads TGTGCCTGGACAGAGGAGATGAACACTGAAGCTTTCTTT. Translated, this is CAWTEEMNTEAFF. Recombination joined TRBV30 with TRBJ1-1; no D gene call is confident. Between the V and J ends, shortened by 4 bases and 0 bases respectively, the junction contains 9 bases. The germline V gene (reference sequence) provides CDR1 GTSNPN and CDR2 SVGIG. The CDR3 runs 13 residues from the cysteine to the phenylalanine. The kept DNA is CDR3 alone, 39 bases in frame from the first base.